The present entry profiles one T cell receptor (beta chain) with its context. Sequencing used immunoSEQ multiplex PCR; TCRdb keeps in-frame clones, though not all of them. Of a few million clones listed, around 95% are singletons. These data belong to a study of shared clonotypes between healthy human individuals. CDR1 and CDR2 from the germline V gene are SNHLY and FYNNEI. The CDR3 runs 15 residues. The V gene end was trimmed by 7 bases and the J gene end by 4 bases; junction bases not matched to a gene: 6. The clonotype was recovered from a man younger than 35 in good health. The J gene is TRBJ2-3, the V gene TRBV2; 12 nucleotides align to TRBD2. The sequencing input was naive CD4+ T cells sorted from blood. Subset defined: CD45RA+ positively selected. The CDR3 DNA follows: TGTGCCAGCAAGACTAGCGGGAGTGAGGCAGATACGCAGTATTTT. This codes for CASKTSGSEADTQYF.